This TCR beta chain is drawn from a study of cytomegalovirus exposure and HLA in healthy donors. CDR3 length: 17 residues. The V gene's germline CDR1 is KGHSH and CDR2 LQKENI. The trim removed 2 bases at V and 4 bases at J, leaving 13 bases unmatched. In the PCR, 60 Vbeta and 13 Jbeta primers were used. The assay was immunoSEQ multiplex PCR, and TCRdb's table has in-frame clones only and misses some. The repertoire holds approximately 150,000 clones, roughly 75% seen once, with just under 5% in the top ten. Material for sequencing was PBMCs. The clonotype comes from a male donor in good health and CMV-seronegative. The chain employs TRBV18 and TRBJ1-2, with TRBD1 matching 7 bases. CDR3 region: CASSPSPDRFGVYGYTF. DNA of the CDR3: TGTGCCAGCTCACCATCCCCGGACAGGTTCGGCGTCTATGGCTACACCTTC. Filled out from reference TRBV18 and TRBJ1-2, the complete variable domain reads NAGVMQNPRHLVRRRGQEARLRCSPMKGHSHVYWYRQLPEEGLKFMVYLQKENIIDESGMPKERFSAEFPKEGPSILRIQQVVRGDSAAYFCASSPSPDRFGVYGYTFGSGTRLTVV.